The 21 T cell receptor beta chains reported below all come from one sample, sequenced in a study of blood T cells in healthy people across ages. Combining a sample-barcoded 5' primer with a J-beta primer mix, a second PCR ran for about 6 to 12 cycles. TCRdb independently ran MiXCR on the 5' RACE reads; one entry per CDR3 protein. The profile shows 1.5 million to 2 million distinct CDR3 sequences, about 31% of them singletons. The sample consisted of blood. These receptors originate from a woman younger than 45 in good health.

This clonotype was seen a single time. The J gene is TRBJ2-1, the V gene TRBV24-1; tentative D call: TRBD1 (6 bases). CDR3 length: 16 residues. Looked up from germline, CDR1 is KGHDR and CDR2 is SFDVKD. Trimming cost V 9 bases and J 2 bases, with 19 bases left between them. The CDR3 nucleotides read TGTGCCACCTCAACTCCCCACAGGGACCCCTACAATGAGCAGTTCTTC. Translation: CATSTPHRDPYNEQFF.

In DNA form, the CDR3 reads TGTGCCAGCAGTCAAGGCGGGGTACTAGCGGGGGTCTACGAGCAGTACTTC. It specifies CASSQGGVLAGVYEQYF. The chain is built from TRBV6-2 or TRBV6-3 and TRBJ2-7, with 11 bases that match TRBD2. Per germline, CDR1 MNHEY and CDR2 SVGEGT. V lost 5 bases and J lost 3; bases outside the gene matches: 12. The CDR3 runs to 17 residues.

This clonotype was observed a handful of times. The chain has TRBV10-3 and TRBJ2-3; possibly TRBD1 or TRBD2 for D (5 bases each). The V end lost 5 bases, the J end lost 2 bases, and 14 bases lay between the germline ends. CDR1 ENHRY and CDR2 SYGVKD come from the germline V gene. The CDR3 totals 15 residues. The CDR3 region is CAISPGARHTDTQYF. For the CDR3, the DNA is TGTGCCATCAGTCCCGGGGCCCGCCACACAGATACGCAGTATTTT.

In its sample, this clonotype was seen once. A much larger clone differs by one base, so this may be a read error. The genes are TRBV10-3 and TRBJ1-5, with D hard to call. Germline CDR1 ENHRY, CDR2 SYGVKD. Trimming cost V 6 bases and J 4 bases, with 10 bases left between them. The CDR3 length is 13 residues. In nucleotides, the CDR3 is TGTGCCATCAGGGACGGCTTGAATCAGCCCCAGCATTTT. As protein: CAIRDGLNQPQHF.

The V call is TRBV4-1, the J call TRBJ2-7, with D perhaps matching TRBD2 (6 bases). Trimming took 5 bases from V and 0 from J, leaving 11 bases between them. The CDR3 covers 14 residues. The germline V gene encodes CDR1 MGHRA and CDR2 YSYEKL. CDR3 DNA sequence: TGCGCCAGCAGCGGCAGCGGGTTCTCCTACGAGCAGTACTTC. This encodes CASSGSGFSYEQYF.

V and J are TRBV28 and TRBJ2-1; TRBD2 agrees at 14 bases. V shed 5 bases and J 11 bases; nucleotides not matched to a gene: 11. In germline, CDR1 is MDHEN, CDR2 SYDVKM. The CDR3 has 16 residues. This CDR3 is CASSPPGTSGRDKQFF. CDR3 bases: TGTGCCAGCAGTCCCCCCGGGACTAGCGGGAGAGACAAGCAGTTCTTC.

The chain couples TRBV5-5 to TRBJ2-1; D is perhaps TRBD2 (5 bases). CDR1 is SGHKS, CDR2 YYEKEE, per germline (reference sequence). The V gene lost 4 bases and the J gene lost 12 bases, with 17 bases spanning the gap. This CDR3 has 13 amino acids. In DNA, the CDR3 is TGTGCCAGCAGCATGAGGGAGCTCTCTGGGCAGTTCTTC. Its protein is CASSMRELSGQFF.

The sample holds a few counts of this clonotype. The chain's CDR3 is CASSLDGPWNDTQYF. The CDR3 DNA sequence: TGTGCCAGCAGCCTTGACGGACCGTGGAACGATACGCAGTATTTT. The chain links TRBV28 to TRBJ2-3; no clear D gene. The CDR3 spans 15 residues. Looked up from germline, CDR1 is MDHEN and CDR2 is SYDVKM. The ends were cut back, 6 bases at V and 6 bases at J, with 19 bases in the middle.

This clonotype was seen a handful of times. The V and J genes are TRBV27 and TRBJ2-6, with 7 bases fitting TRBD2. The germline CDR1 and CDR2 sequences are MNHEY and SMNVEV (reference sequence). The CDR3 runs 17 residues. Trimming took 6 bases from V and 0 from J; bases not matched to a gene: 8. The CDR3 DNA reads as TGTGCCAGCAGGTGGGGGGGAGAGGTCTCTGGGGCCAACGTCCTGACTTTC. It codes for CASRWGGEVSGANVLTF.

The CDR3 here is CASSPEEGRYQPQHF. The CDR3 DNA reads TGTGCCAGCAGCCCCGAGGAGGGTAGGTATCAGCCCCAGCATTTT. The J gene is TRBJ1-5, the V gene TRBV5-5; D remains unclear. The ends were cut back, 4 bases at V and 5 bases at J, with 16 bases in the middle. CDR1 is SGHKS, CDR2 YYEKEE, per germline (reference sequence). The CDR3 totals 15 residues. The whole variable domain, remainder taken from reference TRBV5-5 and TRBJ1-5, is DAGVTQSPTHLIKTRGQQVTLRCSPISGHKSVSWYQQVLGQGPQFIFQYYEKEERGRGNFPDRFSARQFPNYSSELNVNALLLGDSALYLCASSPEEGRYQPQHFGDGTRLSIL.

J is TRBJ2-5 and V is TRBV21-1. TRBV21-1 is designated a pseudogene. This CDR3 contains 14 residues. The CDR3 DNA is TGTGCCAGCAGATCCGAGATCCAGCAAGAGACCCAGTACTTC. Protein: CASRSEIQQETQYF.

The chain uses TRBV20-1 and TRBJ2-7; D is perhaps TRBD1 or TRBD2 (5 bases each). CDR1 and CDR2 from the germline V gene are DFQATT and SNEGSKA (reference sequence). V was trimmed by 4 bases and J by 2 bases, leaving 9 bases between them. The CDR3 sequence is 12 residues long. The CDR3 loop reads CSANRDAYEQYF. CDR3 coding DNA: TGCAGTGCTAACCGGGACGCCTACGAGCAGTACTTC.

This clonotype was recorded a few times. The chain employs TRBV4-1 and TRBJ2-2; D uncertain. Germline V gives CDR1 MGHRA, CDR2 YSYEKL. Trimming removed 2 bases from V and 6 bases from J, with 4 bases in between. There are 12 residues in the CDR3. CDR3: CASSQSSGELFF. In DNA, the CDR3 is TGCGCCAGCAGCCAAAGCTCCGGGGAGCTGTTTTTT.

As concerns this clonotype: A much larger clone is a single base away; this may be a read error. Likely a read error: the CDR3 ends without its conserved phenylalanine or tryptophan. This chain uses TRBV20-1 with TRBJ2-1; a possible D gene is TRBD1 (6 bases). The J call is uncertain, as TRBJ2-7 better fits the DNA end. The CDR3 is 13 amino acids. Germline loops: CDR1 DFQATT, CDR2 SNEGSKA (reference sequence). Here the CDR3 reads CSANTRGIYEQYC. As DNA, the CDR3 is TGCAGTGCGAACACCAGGGGTATCTACGAGCAGTACTGC.

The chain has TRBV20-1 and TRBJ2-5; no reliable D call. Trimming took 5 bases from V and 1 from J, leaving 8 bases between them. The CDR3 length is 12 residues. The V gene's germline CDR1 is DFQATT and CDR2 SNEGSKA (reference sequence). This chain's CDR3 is CSAHRAQETQYF. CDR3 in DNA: TGCAGTGCTCACCGGGCCCAAGAGACCCAGTACTTC.

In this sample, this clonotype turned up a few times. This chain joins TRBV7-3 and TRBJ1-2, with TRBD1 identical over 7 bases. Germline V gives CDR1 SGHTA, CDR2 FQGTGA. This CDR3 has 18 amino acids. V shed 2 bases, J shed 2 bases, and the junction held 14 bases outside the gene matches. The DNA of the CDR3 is TGTGCCAGCAGCTTAGTCCCCAGTGGGCAGGGGGAGAACTATGGCTACACCTTC. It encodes CASSLVPSGQGENYGYTF.

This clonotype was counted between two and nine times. The CDR3 sequence: CASSLSLSRVKNEQFF. The CDR3 nucleotides read TGTGCCAGCAGCTTAAGTCTTAGCAGGGTAAAAAATGAGCAGTTCTTC. V gene TRBV7-9 combines with J gene TRBJ2-1, with TRBD1 as a possible D gene (5 bases). In germline, CDR1 is SEHNR, CDR2 FQNEAQ (reference sequence). The CDR3 loop spans 16 amino acids. The ends were cut back, 2 bases at V and 7 bases at J, with 18 bases in the middle.

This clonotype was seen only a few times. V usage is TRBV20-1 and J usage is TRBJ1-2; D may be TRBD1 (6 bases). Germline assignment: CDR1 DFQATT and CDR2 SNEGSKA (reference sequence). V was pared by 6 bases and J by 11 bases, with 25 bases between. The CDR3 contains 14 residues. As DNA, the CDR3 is TGCAGTGCCCACCCGTCGTCTTTAGACAGGAAATACACCTTC. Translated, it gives CSAHPSSLDRKYTF.

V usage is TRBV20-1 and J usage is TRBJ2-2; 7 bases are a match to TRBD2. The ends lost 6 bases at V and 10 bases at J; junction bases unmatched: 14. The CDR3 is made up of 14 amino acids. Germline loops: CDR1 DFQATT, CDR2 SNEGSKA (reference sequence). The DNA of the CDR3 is TGCAGTGCCCGGGTTCGGGGGGTTGGCGAGGAGCTGTTTTTT. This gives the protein CSARVRGVGEELFF.

The CDR3 nucleotides read TGCAGTGCTAGAGATCGACGGACAGGGTGGGATGAGCAGTTCTTC. It encodes CSARDRRTGWDEQFF. The rearrangement joins TRBV20-1 to TRBJ2-1, with 8 bases fitting TRBD1. The CDR3 is 15 amino acids. CDR1 is DFQATT and CDR2 is SNEGSKA in the germline V gene (reference sequence). V trimming: 0 bases; J trimming: 8 bases; junction bases outside the gene matches: 9.

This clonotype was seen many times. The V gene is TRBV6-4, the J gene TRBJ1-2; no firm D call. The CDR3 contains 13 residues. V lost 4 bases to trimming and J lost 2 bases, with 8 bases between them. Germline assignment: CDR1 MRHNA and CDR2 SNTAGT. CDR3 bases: TGTGCCAGCAGTGCTGGCAGGAACTATGGCTACACCTTC. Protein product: CASSAGRNYGYTF.